The next 13 T cell receptor beta chains were all read from a single sample in a study of CD8+ T cells in alopecia areata. Following extraction, RNA underwent reverse transcription to cDNA, which served as the sequencing template. The repertoire was sequenced with immunoSEQ multiplex PCR; TCRdb's copy has only in-frame clones and lacks some. The sample holds more than 200,000 clones, around two fifths seen once. Treatment: oral pan-JAK inhibitor, 5-10 mg twice daily. This specimen was CD4+ T cells sorted from blood, taken at approximately week 36, from a patient treated with tofacitinib. The receptors derive from a human donor with alopecia areata.

The V gene is TRBV5-1, the J gene TRBJ2-1; D gene uncertain. This CDR3 is 13 amino acids long. CDR1 is SGHRS, CDR2 YFSETQ, per germline. Trimming removed 2 bases from V and 7 bases from J, with 10 bases in between. This chain's CDR3 is CASSFEEGNEQFF. CDR3 coding DNA: TGCGCCAGCAGCTTTGAGGAAGGTAATGAGCAGTTCTTC.

This clone has only a few counts. V is TRBV14 and J is TRBJ2-5; D call uncertain. Per the germline V gene, CDR1 is SGHDN and CDR2 is FVKESK. This CDR3 contains 11 residues. With 1 base removed from V and 7 bases from J, the gap between germline ends came to 4 bases. The CDR3 bases are TGTGCCAGCAGCCAAGGCGTGACCCAGTACTTC. Residues: CASSQGVTQYF.

This chain uses TRBV29-1 with TRBJ2-1, with 11 bases identical to TRBD2. CDR1 is SQVTM, CDR2 ANQGSEA, per germline. This CDR3 is built from 14 residues. J gave up 5 bases and V 4 bases, and 4 bases lay outside the gene matches. The CDR3 DNA reads as TGCAGCGTTGTAGGACTAGCGGGTAACAATGAGCAGTTCTTC. Protein product: CSVVGLAGNNEQFF.

This clone was found a few times. V gene TRBV28 combines with J gene TRBJ2-4; either TRBD1 or TRBD2 may supply D (6 bases each). The CDR3 sequence is 18 residues long. The germline CDR1 and CDR2 sequences are MDHEN and SYDVKM. V lost 3 bases to trimming and J lost 0 bases, with 18 bases between them. The CDR3 reads CASSFRGRGVIAKNIQYF. The DNA of the CDR3 is TGTGCCAGCAGTTTCCGGGGGCGAGGGGTGATAGCCAAAAACATTCAGTACTTC.

A few counts support this clone. This chain connects TRBV14 to TRBJ1-1, with 7 bases that match TRBD1. V was clipped by 2 bases and J by 3 bases; unmatched bases: 6. This CDR3 is 15 amino acids long. The germline V gene has CDR1 SGHDN and CDR2 FVKESK. The CDR3: CASSQRTGGDTEAFF. CDR3 nucleotides: TGTGCCAGCAGCCAACGGACAGGCGGGGACACTGAAGCTTTCTTT.

The rearrangement uses TRBV29-1 and TRBJ2-1; 7 bases agree with TRBD2. The germline CDR1 and CDR2 sequences are SQVTM and ANQGSEA. After removal of 5 bases from V and 2 bases from J, the junction contained 6 bases not matched to a gene. This CDR3 has 14 residues. The CDR3 sequence: CSVLSGTPYNEQFF. The CDR3 DNA reads as TGCAGCGTTTTGAGCGGGACTCCCTACAATGAGCAGTTCTTC.

V gene TRBV7-2 combines with J gene TRBJ2-7, with TRBD2 identical over 10 bases. Germline assignment: CDR1 SGHTA and CDR2 FQGNSA. V shed 4 bases and J 4 bases; nucleotides not matched to a gene: 10. The CDR3 totals 16 residues. CDR3 DNA: TGTGCCAGCAGCTCCGGCCGTAGCGGGAGGAGGTACGAGCAGTACTTC. Protein product: CASSSGRSGRRYEQYF.

The gene calls are TRBV12-5 and TRBJ1-2, with 8 bases that match TRBD1. The CDR3 covers 18 residues. CDR1 is LGHNT, CDR2 FRNRAP, per germline. The trim removed 2 bases at V and 4 bases at J, leaving 15 bases unmatched. CDR3 sequence: CASGLSLMGGDRGYGYTF. CDR3 nucleotides: TGTGCTAGTGGTTTGAGTCTGATGGGAGGAGACAGGGGCTATGGCTACACCTTC.

The chain links TRBV5-1 to TRBJ2-2, with D perhaps matching TRBD2 (5 bases). Germline assignment: CDR1 SGHRS and CDR2 YFSETQ. Trimming stripped 0 bases from V and 4 bases from J, with 13 bases between. The CDR3 has 16 residues. The CDR3 loop reads CASSLGVAPGTGELFF. The CDR3 bases are TGCGCCAGCAGCTTGGGAGTAGCGCCGGGCACCGGGGAGCTGTTTTTT.

The chain links TRBV7-2 to TRBJ1-3; no definite D call. Trimming pared 5 bases from V and 0 bases from J, leaving 14 bases between. Germline CDR1 reads SGHTA; CDR2 reads FQGNSA. This CDR3 is 16 amino acids long. CDR3 nucleotides: TGTGCCAGCAGCACACCCCCAAGGGCCTCTGGAAACACCATATATTTT. Its translation: CASSTPPRASGNTIYF.

The V and J genes are TRBV7-2 and TRBJ1-1, with D possibly being TRBD1 (5 bases). The germline V and J ends were trimmed by 5 bases and 0 bases, with 10 bases remaining between them. From germline, CDR1 is SGHTA and CDR2 FQGNSA. The CDR3 length is 14 residues. CDR3 coding DNA: TGTGCCAGCAGCCCGGGACGTTTGAACACTGAAGCTTTCTTT. The encoded protein is CASSPGRLNTEAFF.

This clone occurred a few times. This chain connects TRBV6-5 to TRBJ1-1; possibly TRBD1 for D (5 bases). Germline V gives CDR1 MNHEY, CDR2 SVGAGI. Deletions cut 5 bases from V and 3 bases from J, with 16 bases between. This CDR3 has 15 residues. The CDR3 DNA reads as TGTGCCAGCAGTACACGGTCGCGAGGGGACACTGAAGCTTTCTTT. Translating it yields CASSTRSRGDTEAFF.

This clone has more than one count but fewer than ten. The chain links TRBV19 to TRBJ2-2, with D hard to call. Deletions cut 10 bases from V and 4 bases from J, with 19 bases between. Germline V gene sequence: CDR1 LNHDA, CDR2 SQIVND (reference sequence). This CDR3 comprises 15 residues. The CDR3 spells CATKDPPRGTGELFF. For the CDR3, the DNA is TGTGCCACCAAGGACCCTCCAAGAGGCACCGGGGAGCTGTTTTTT.